The clone carrying this T cell receptor (beta chain) was counted between two and nine times. Antigen: not known. Every sorted population was more than 95% pure. The authors reverse transcribed all of the isolated RNA, so sequencing captured expressed TCRB transcripts. Clones were sequenced by immunoSEQ multiplex PCR, and TCRdb holds only the in-frame ones, with some missing. The data contain 600,000 to 700,000 clones, around 15% of them singletons. These data originate in a study of beta chain features in type 1 diabetes. Across the whole study: What patients shared with healthy donors was a similar profile of age, gender and cell yields.

CDR1 and CDR2 (germline): SQVTM, ANQGSEA. The CDR3 sequence is 15 residues long. After removal of 0 bases from V and 7 bases from J, the junction contained 11 bases not matched to a gene. Regarding the study as a whole: People with Type 1 diabetes carried modestly yet significantly shorter TCRB CDR3s in all four CD4+ subsets. Sequencing from cDNA could over-represent high-TCR-expressing cells.

What was sequenced was naive CD4+ T cells from blood. The clonotype originates from a man younger than 35 with type 1 diabetes. This chain uses TRBV29-1 with TRBJ2-5, with TRBD2 matching 7 bases. CDR3 in amino acids: CSVEDSRGGSRTQYF. CDR3 DNA sequence: TGCAGCGTTGAAGATTCACGCGGGGGATCGCGGACCCAGTACTTC.